Presented here are 14 T cell receptor beta chains from one specimen sequenced in a study of response to subunit inactivated influenza vaccine. MiXCR, run by TCRdb on the RT-PCR reads, gives a single entry per CDR3 protein. This table has around 490,000 distinct CDR3 sequences, 7.6% appearing once. Sequencing used PBMCs from blood, obtained about 23 months after vaccination. Receptor source: a man aged 50-75 years who received an inactivated influenza vaccine.

Notes on this clonotype: A much bigger clone sits one base away, suggesting this may be a read error. This chain links TRBV6-2 or TRBV6-3 with TRBJ2-7; D is unclear. V gave up 2 bases and J gave up 5 bases, with 10 bases separating them. CDR3 length: 13 amino acids. CDR1 and CDR2 (germline): MNHEY, SVGEGT. The CDR3 nucleotides are TGTGCCAGCAGTTACGAGCATTTCCACGAGCAGTACTTC. It yields the protein CASSYEHFHEQYF.

This clonotype was counted a few times. The chain combines TRBV29-1 with TRBJ2-1, with a possible D match to TRBD2 (5 bases). V shed 7 bases and J shed 1 base, with 14 bases lying between them. The length of the CDR3 is 14 residues. Looked up from germline, CDR1 is SQVTM and CDR2 is ANQGSEA. The CDR3 region is CSAVHTGSYNEQFF. In nucleotides, the CDR3 is TGCAGCGCAGTTCATACGGGATCCTACAATGAGCAGTTCTTC.

This clonotype was picked up one time. The chain carries TRBV4-2 and TRBJ2-1; D possibly corresponds to TRBD2 (5 bases). Germline CDR1 and CDR2: LGHNA and YNFKEQ. V lost 0 bases, J lost 4 bases, and 13 bases lay in between. The CDR3 is made up of 16 amino acids. The CDR3 nucleotides read TGTGCCAGCAGCCAAGACGTTAGCGAGCGTTACAATGAGCAGTTCTTC. Its translation is CASSQDVSERYNEQFF.

This clonotype was picked up many times. The CDR3 bases are TGTGCCAGCAGCTCCGGGACAGGGCTCAAAGATACGCAGTATTTT. It yields the protein CASSSGTGLKDTQYF. This rearrangement joins TRBV7-2 to TRBJ2-3; 9 bases agree with TRBD1. This CDR3 is 15 amino acids long. Germline V CDR1 and CDR2: SGHTA, FQGNSA. V was clipped by 4 bases and J by 5 bases; unmatched bases: 7.

This clonotype was detected only a few times. The chain uses TRBV12-3 or TRBV12-4 and TRBJ2-7; 7 bases map to TRBD1. The CDR3 is 15 residues long. V trimming: 5 bases; J trimming: 6 bases; junction bases outside the gene matches: 13. The CDR3 DNA is TGTGCCAGCAGTATTCGACAGGGCGGGTCCGCCGAGCAGTACTTC. It translates to CASSIRQGGSAEQYF.

This clonotype came up a few times. In nucleotides, the CDR3 is TGTGCCAGCAGTAACCCGGGACTAGCGGGAGAAGGTTACGAGCAGTACTTC. Amino acid sequence: CASSNPGLAGEGYEQYF. The rearrangement links TRBV6-2 or TRBV6-3 to TRBJ2-7, with 14 positions matching TRBD2. The V and J ends lost 5 bases and 4 bases, in that order; junction bases with no gene match: 10. Per germline, CDR1 MNHEY and CDR2 SVGEGT. The CDR3 has 17 residues.

This clonotype appeared many times. The chain combines TRBV5-1 with TRBJ2-2; D is undetermined. V was clipped by 0 bases and J by 6 bases, with 3 bases between them. Looked up from germline, CDR1 is SGHRS and CDR2 is YFSETQ. This CDR3 has 12 residues. CDR3 region: CASSLVSGELFF. The CDR3, as DNA: TGCGCCAGCAGCTTGGTATCCGGGGAGCTGTTTTTT.

This clonotype was counted ten times or more. J is TRBJ2-7 and V is TRBV5-1, with 7 bases fitting TRBD1. The germline V gene encodes CDR1 SGHRS and CDR2 YFSETQ. The J segment lost 0 bases and the V segment lost 2 bases, leaving 8 bases of the junction unmatched. The CDR3 sequence is 16 residues long. The CDR3 sequence: CASSLLTGVSSYEQYF. Here the CDR3 DNA reads TGCGCCAGCAGCTTACTCACAGGGGTGAGCTCCTACGAGCAGTACTTC.

The rearrangement links TRBV29-1 to TRBJ1-1, with D unclear. The CDR3 is 14 amino acids. V was shortened by 5 bases and J by 9 bases, with 22 bases between the two germline ends. Germline CDR1 is SQVTM and CDR2 is ANQGSEA. This chain's CDR3 is CSVYISGLLRQAFF. The CDR3 DNA is TGCAGCGTTTATATTTCAGGCCTCTTAAGGCAAGCTTTCTTT.

A few counts support this clonotype. This chain connects TRBV29-1 to TRBJ2-1; 11 nucleotides agree with TRBD2. CDR3 length: 13 residues. Per the germline V gene, CDR1 is SQVTM and CDR2 is ANQGSEA. V was pared by 4 bases and J by 9 bases, with 5 bases of the junction left unmatched. CDR3 sequence reads: CSVVIAGGVEQFF. CDR3 nucleotides: TGCAGCGTTGTGATAGCGGGAGGGGTTGAGCAGTTCTTC.

This clonotype has a handful of counts. V is TRBV7-6 and J is TRBJ1-5; D may be TRBD1 (5 bases). CDR1 and CDR2 from the germline V gene are SGHVS and FNYEAQ. The CDR3 totals 13 residues. V was trimmed by 4 bases and J by 6 bases, leaving 10 bases between them. The CDR3 loop reads CASSWGGVQPQHF. DNA for the CDR3: TGTGCCAGCAGCTGGGGGGGGGTTCAGCCCCAGCATTTT.

The gene calls are TRBV19 and TRBJ1-1; 10 bases line up with TRBD1. The V segment lost 4 bases and the J segment 7 bases; nucleotides outside the gene matches: 9. The CDR3 totals 15 residues. Germline CDR1 and CDR2: LNHDA and SQIVND (reference sequence). The CDR3 here is CASSTIPGQGNEAFF. CDR3 coding DNA: TGTGCCAGTAGTACGATTCCGGGACAGGGGAATGAAGCTTTCTTT. Full variable domain (rest looked up from reference TRBV19 and TRBJ1-1): DGGITQSPKYLFRKEGQNVTLSCEQNLNHDAMYWYRQDPGQGLRLIYYSQIVNDFQKGDIAEGYSVSREKKESFPLTVTSAQKNPTAFYLCASSTIPGQGNEAFFGQGTRLTVV.

The chain has TRBV20-1 and TRBJ2-3; D may be TRBD2 (6 bases). V lost 3 bases and J lost 2, with 12 bases in between. The CDR3 covers 14 residues. Germline CDR1 is DFQATT and CDR2 is SNEGSKA (reference sequence). In DNA, the CDR3 is TGCAGTGCTAGGGACTACAAATTCACAGATACGCAGTATTTT. It translates to CSARDYKFTDTQYF.

This clonotype was counted ten times or more. DNA for the CDR3: TGCAGTGCTAGATTCGGGGGTTACAATGAGCAGTTCTTC. It encodes CSARFGGYNEQFF. This chain joins TRBV20-1 and TRBJ2-1; D may be TRBD2 (6 bases). Germline loops: CDR1 DFQATT, CDR2 SNEGSKA (reference sequence). This CDR3 is 13 amino acids long. V was cut by 2 bases and J by 4 bases, with 9 bases left in between.